Presented here are 7 T cell receptor beta chains from one specimen sequenced in a study of blood T cell repertoires in COVID-19. Some clones are missing from TCRdb's copy, which holds only in-frame ones; the method was immunoSEQ multiplex PCR. Among fewer than 250,000 clones, 80% to 95% were seen once, and the ten largest hold approximately 0.8%. The sequenced material came from peripheral blood. These receptors originate from a man between 25 and 39 years old with COVID-19, enrolled during active disease.

This chain uses TRBV3-1 (or the pseudogene TRBV3-2) with TRBJ2-5, with 9 bases aligning to TRBD2. The trim removed 0 bases at V and 4 bases at J, leaving 9 bases unmatched. CDR1 is LGHDT, CDR2 YNNKEL, per germline (reference sequence). CDR3 length equals 17 residues. Here the CDR3 reads CASSQEGAGGLGETQYF. CDR3 coding DNA: TGTGCCAGCAGCCAAGAGGGGGCGGGGGGGCTCGGAGAGACCCAGTACTTC.

The rearrangement joins TRBV29-1 to TRBJ1-6; TRBD1 aligns across 8 bases. From germline, CDR1 is SQVTM and CDR2 ANQGSEA. Trimming at V came to 4 bases and at J to 9 bases, leaving 8 bases not matched to a gene. This CDR3 has 14 residues. CDR3 sequence reads: CSVADRVGGSPLHF. In DNA form, the CDR3 reads TGCAGCGTTGCGGACAGGGTGGGCGGTTCACCCCTCCACTTT.

The V and J genes are TRBV6-5 and TRBJ1-1, with D unclear. Germline V CDR1 and CDR2: MNHEY, SVGAGI. V was cut by 6 bases and J by 1 base, with 9 bases left in between. This CDR3 is built from 13 residues. The CDR3 nucleotides are TGTGCCAGCAGCCACTTTAGGAACACTGAAGCTTTCTTT. Its translation is CASSHFRNTEAFF.

V and J are TRBV5-1 and TRBJ2-3; D is ambiguous. V shed 0 bases and J shed 4 bases, with 9 bases lying between them. Germline V lookup: CDR1 SGHRS, CDR2 YFSETQ. The CDR3 totals 14 residues. The DNA for the CDR3 is TGCGCCAGCAGCTTGGGGCTAGAGGCAGATACGCAGTATTTT. This codes for CASSLGLEADTQYF.

This rearrangement joins TRBV11-2 to TRBJ1-1; 7 positions match TRBD1. From germline, CDR1 is SGHAT and CDR2 FQNNGV. The trim removed 5 bases at V and 0 bases at J, leaving 3 bases unmatched. The CDR3 is 14 residues long. The CDR3 protein is CASSLRGMNTEAFF. The CDR3 nucleotides read TGTGCCAGCAGCCTCAGGGGGATGAACACTGAAGCTTTCTTT.

The CDR3: CASSSGTGNSPLHF. CDR3 in DNA: TGTGCCAGCAGTTCCGGGACAGGGAATTCACCCCTCCACTTT. J is TRBJ1-6 and V is TRBV2; 9 bases agree with TRBD1. Germline CDR1 and CDR2: SNHLY and FYNNEI. The CDR3 loop spans 14 amino acids. The V gene end was trimmed by 5 bases and the J gene end by 7 bases; junction bases not matched to a gene: 3.

The V gene is TRBV6-4, the J gene TRBJ2-3, with 8 bases that match TRBD2. Trimming removed 2 bases from V and 5 bases from J; junction bases left unmatched: 9. In germline, CDR1 is MRHNA, CDR2 SNTAGT. The CDR3 contains 16 residues. CDR3 loop: CASSDTAGTSIDTQYF. Here the CDR3 DNA reads TGTGCCAGCAGTGACACAGCCGGGACTAGTATAGATACGCAGTATTTT.